A single sample is the source of the 28 T cell receptor beta chains below, sequenced in a study of T cells in Graves' hyperthyroidism and ophthalmopathy. RNA transcripts provided the source from which TCR beta CDR3 regions were amplified. RT-PCR in the first round (using the HTBI primer set) targeted the TCR CDR3. MiXCR was run by TCRdb on the multiplex PCR reads, yielding one entry per CDR3 protein. The sample lists hundreds of thousands of distinct CDR3 sequences, 15% to 20% occurring once. The sample comprised blood. These receptors were taken from a man aged 40-50 years with Graves' ophthalmopathy.

This chain joins TRBV28 and TRBJ1-2; D gene ambiguous. The CDR3 extends over 12 amino acids. The germline CDR1 and CDR2 sequences are MDHEN and SYDVKM. Deletions cut 2 bases from V and 3 bases from J, with 4 bases between. The CDR3 protein is CASSLIHYGYTF. The CDR3 nucleotides read TGTGCCAGCAGTTTAATCCACTATGGCTACACCTTC.

This clonotype was detected many times. The chain links TRBV28 to TRBJ2-1; D is unclear. The CDR3 runs to 18 residues. V dropped 5 bases and J dropped 0 bases, with 20 bases sitting between them. The germline V gene encodes CDR1 MDHEN and CDR2 SYDVKM. The CDR3 here is CASSRQTGLFLSYNEQFF. The CDR3 DNA reads as TGTGCCAGCAGTCGTCAAACTGGGCTCTTCCTCTCCTACAATGAGCAGTTCTTC.

The sample holds a few counts of this clonotype. The CDR3 here is CASSSPPGLAGGDTQYF. CDR3 DNA sequence: TGTGCCAGCAGCTCTCCCCCGGGACTAGCGGGGGGGGATACGCAGTATTTT. This rearrangement joins TRBV6-2 or TRBV6-3 to TRBJ2-3, with 16 positions matching TRBD2. This CDR3 is 17 amino acids long. CDR1 is MNHEY, CDR2 SVGEGT, per germline. The ends lost 6 bases at V and 6 bases at J; junction bases unmatched: 9.

This clonotype was seen a handful of times. The chain carries TRBV3-1 and TRBJ1-3; no definite D call. Trimming stripped 2 bases from V and 7 bases from J, with 6 bases between. The CDR3 is 12 residues long. Germline V gives CDR1 LGHDT, CDR2 YNNKEL (reference sequence). The CDR3, as DNA: TGTGCCAGCAGCCAATTAGCGAACACCATATATTTT. Residues: CASSQLANTIYF.

The table lists this clonotype with many counts. The CDR3: CASSQDGLTPYNEQFF. The CDR3 DNA sequence: TGTGCCAGCAGCCAAGATGGACTTACTCCCTACAATGAGCAGTTCTTC. This chain connects TRBV3-1 to TRBJ2-1, with D perhaps matching TRBD2 (5 bases). The V and J ends lost 0 bases and 2 bases respectively, with 11 bases between them. CDR1 LGHDT and CDR2 YNNKEL come from the germline V gene (reference sequence). The CDR3 has 16 residues.

This clonotype came up a few times. The chain uses TRBV7-2 and TRBJ2-2, with 9 bases that match TRBD2. The CDR3 is 16 residues long. J was trimmed by 6 bases and V by 5 bases; bases with no gene match: 10. CDR1 is SGHTA, CDR2 FQGNSA, per germline. CDR3: CASSPRIAGVPGELFF. The DNA of the CDR3 is TGTGCCAGCAGCCCCCGGATAGCGGGAGTGCCCGGGGAGCTGTTTTTT.

The V call is TRBV7-9, the J call TRBJ2-5; 8 bases agree with TRBD2. Losses at the gene ends were 3 bases for V and 2 bases for J; bases not matched to a gene: 8. Germline-derived CDR1 and CDR2 are SEHNR and FQNEAQ (reference sequence). There are 16 residues in the CDR3. The CDR3 spells CASSFFREGDQETQYF. The CDR3 DNA follows: TGTGCCAGCAGCTTCTTCCGGGAGGGAGATCAAGAGACCCAGTACTTC.

The chain carries TRBV5-1 and TRBJ1-2; unclear D gene. V was cut by 0 bases and J by 7 bases, with 7 bases left in between. In germline, CDR1 is SGHRS, CDR2 YFSETQ. This CDR3 comprises 12 residues. CDR3 in amino acids: CASSLGTAGYTF. The CDR3, as DNA: TGCGCCAGCAGCTTGGGGACGGCTGGCTACACCTTC.

The chain uses TRBV4-1 and TRBJ1-3; D is undetermined. The CDR3 is 14 amino acids. The germline gives CDR1 MGHRA, CDR2 YSYEKL. V lost 3 bases to trimming and J lost 4 bases, with 10 bases between them. The CDR3: CASSHRVVGNTIYF. CDR3 in DNA: TGCGCCAGCAGCCACAGAGTTGTGGGAAACACCATATATTTT.

This chain connects TRBV11-3 to TRBJ2-1, with D possibly matching TRBD1 (5 bases). The CDR3 extends over 13 amino acids. V was pared by 3 bases and J by 5 bases, with 8 bases between. Germline V CDR1 and CDR2: SGHNT, YENEEA. The CDR3 nucleotides read TGTGCCAGCAGCTTTGGGGCGAACAATGAGCAGTTCTTC. Its protein is CASSFGANNEQFF.

This chain joins TRBV6-2 or TRBV6-3 and TRBJ1-5; D may be TRBD1 (6 bases). Per the germline V gene, CDR1 is MNHEY and CDR2 is SVGEGT. The CDR3 loop spans 15 amino acids. Trimming left V 3 bases short and J 0 bases short, with 9 bases between. As DNA, the CDR3 is TGTGCCAGCAGTTATAGGGGGGATAGCAATCAGCCCCAGCATTTT. Amino acid sequence: CASSYRGDSNQPQHF.

The chain combines TRBV6-1 with TRBJ2-1, with 7 bases identical to TRBD1. The CDR3 spans 16 residues. In germline, CDR1 is MNHNS, CDR2 SASEGT. V lost 6 bases and J lost 8; bases outside the gene matches: 16. CDR3 loop: CASRGRQGRPGDEQFF. CDR3 nucleotide sequence: TGTGCCAGCAGGGGTCGACAGGGCAGGCCCGGGGATGAGCAGTTCTTC.

V is TRBV6-1 and J is TRBJ1-4; D gene ambiguous. Deletions cut 6 bases from V and 8 bases from J, with 10 bases between. The CDR3 length is 12 residues. Germline CDR1 is MNHNS and CDR2 is SASEGT. The chain's CDR3 is CASRPVGEKLFF. Written as DNA, the CDR3 is TGTGCCAGCAGACCAGTGGGGGAAAAACTGTTTTTT.

The chain employs TRBV4-1 and TRBJ2-3; 16 bases are shared with TRBD2. Losses at the gene ends were 0 bases for V and 5 bases for J; bases not matched to a gene: 5. Germline CDR1 and CDR2: MGHRA and YSYEKL. The CDR3 consists of 18 residues. In DNA, the CDR3 is TGCGCCAGCAGCCAAGACGGGACTAGCGGGGGGGCACGAGATACGCAGTATTTT. It translates to CASSQDGTSGGARDTQYF.

The rearrangement links TRBV6-2 or TRBV6-3 to TRBJ1-6, with 7 bases fitting TRBD1. Losses at the gene ends were 4 bases for V and 11 bases for J; bases not matched to a gene: 8. Per the germline V gene, CDR1 is MNHEY and CDR2 is SVGEGT. The CDR3 is 14 residues long. The CDR3 DNA reads TGTGCCAGCAGTTCGACAGGGAATTTTGCACCCCTCCACTTT. The encoded protein is CASSSTGNFAPLHF.

The chain is built from TRBV7-9 and TRBJ2-1; 14 nucleotides align to TRBD2. Per the germline V gene, CDR1 is SEHNR and CDR2 is FQNEAQ (reference sequence). V trimming: 5 bases; J trimming: 6 bases; junction bases outside the gene matches: 9. The CDR3 runs 17 residues. The CDR3 loop reads CASSTTSGRAPANEQFF. The CDR3 region has the DNA TGTGCCAGCAGCACGACTAGCGGGAGGGCCCCAGCCAATGAGCAGTTCTTC.

In this sample, this clonotype turned up a few times. The chain carries TRBV7-9 and TRBJ2-7; D is possibly TRBD2 (6 bases). The CDR3 consists of 15 residues. V shed 2 bases and J shed 5 bases, with 16 bases lying between them. Germline CDR1 SEHNR, CDR2 FQNEAQ (reference sequence). CDR3 in DNA: TGTGCCAGCAGCTTATTGGAGGGGAGTAGTCACGAGCAGTACTTC. It specifies CASSLLEGSSHEQYF.

The genes are TRBV30 and TRBJ2-7; D uncertain. Between the trimmed V and J ends, which lost 2 bases and 6 bases, there was a span of 23 bases. Per germline, CDR1 GTSNPN and CDR2 SVGIG (reference sequence). The CDR3 extends over 16 amino acids. The CDR3, as DNA: TGTGCCTGGAGTCCCCTCTCGTCGGTGGAATCCGCCGAGCAGTACTTC. Encoded protein: CAWSPLSSVESAEQYF.

This clonotype was recorded at least ten times. This chain links TRBV11-2 with TRBJ2-5; TRBD2 aligns across 8 bases. With 5 bases clipped from V and 1 base from J, the junction kept 9 bases outside the gene matches. The germline gives CDR1 SGHAT, CDR2 FQNNGV. The CDR3 consists of 16 residues. The CDR3, as DNA: TGTGCCAGCAGCCCCGGGGGGGGGAGCAGCCAAGAGACCCAGTACTTC. Amino acid sequence: CASSPGGGSSQETQYF.

V gene TRBV19 combines with J gene TRBJ2-4, with D hard to call. The CDR3 runs 14 residues. The germline V gene has CDR1 LNHDA and CDR2 SQIVND (reference sequence). V dropped 5 bases and J dropped 6 bases, with 14 bases sitting between them. DNA for the CDR3: TGTGCCAGTAGTCAAAAAGTTTCCGGAAACATTCAGTACTTC. Protein: CASSQKVSGNIQYF.

This chain connects TRBV14 to TRBJ2-4; D uncertain. The CDR3 runs 17 residues. Between the trimmed V and J ends, which lost 0 bases and 0 bases, there was a span of 12 bases. Germline V gives CDR1 SGHDN, CDR2 FVKESK. The CDR3 nucleotides are TGTGCCAGCAGCCAAGAGCGGAGTGGGGTAGCCAAAAACATTCAGTACTTC. This codes for CASSQERSGVAKNIQYF.

This clonotype was seen a few times. This sequence joins TRBV24-1 and TRBJ2-1; 9 bases fit TRBD2. Germline values: CDR1 KGHDR, CDR2 SFDVKD. The trim removed 0 bases at V and 2 bases at J, leaving 4 bases unmatched. The CDR3 runs 17 residues. CDR3 in DNA: TGTGCCACCAGTGATTTGTCTAGCGGGGTCCCCTACAATGAGCAGTTCTTC. Its protein is CATSDLSSGVPYNEQFF.

A few counts support this clonotype. The rearrangement joins TRBV7-9 to TRBJ2-3; 10 bases agree with TRBD2. Per the germline V gene, CDR1 is SEHNR and CDR2 is FQNEAQ (reference sequence). The J segment lost 1 base and the V segment lost 5 bases, leaving 6 bases of the junction unmatched. This CDR3 has 16 amino acids. The CDR3 bases are TGTGCCAGCAGCGCTCAGCTAGCGGGGGGCACAGATACGCAGTATTTT. Its translation: CASSAQLAGGTDTQYF.

The rearrangement links TRBV25-1 to TRBJ1-1, with 7 bases identical to TRBD1. The CDR3 is made up of 17 amino acids. CDR1 and CDR2 from the germline V gene are MGHDK and SYGVNS. After removal of 4 bases from V and 0 bases from J, the junction contained 11 bases not matched to a gene. The CDR3 loop reads CASSGGGQSILNTEAFF. The CDR3 region has the DNA TGTGCCAGCAGTGGGGGGGGACAGTCCATTTTGAACACTGAAGCTTTCTTT.

This clonotype was detected many times. The chain employs TRBV10-3 and TRBJ2-1, with 13 bases fitting TRBD2. Germline-derived CDR1 and CDR2 are ENHRY and SYGVKD. Unmatched junction bases numbered 7, after V lost 6 bases and J lost 8 bases. CDR3 length: 15 amino acids. CDR3 bases: TGTGCCATCAGCACACTAGCGGGAGGGCCAGATGAGCAGTTCTTC. Its protein is CAISTLAGGPDEQFF.

This clonotype was recorded many times. V and J are TRBV5-1 and TRBJ1-1, with D uncertain. The CDR3 has 14 amino acids. The germline V gene encodes CDR1 SGHRS and CDR2 YFSETQ. V was cut by 0 bases and J by 1 base, with 7 bases left in between. This CDR3 is CASSLGPENTEAFF. The CDR3 nucleotides are TGCGCCAGCAGCTTGGGTCCAGAGAACACTGAAGCTTTCTTT.

This clonotype appeared many times. V gene TRBV6-5 combines with J gene TRBJ2-7; 8 bases are a match to TRBD2. In germline, CDR1 is MNHEY, CDR2 SVGAGI. V lost 0 bases, J lost 3 bases, and 7 bases stayed unmatched. The CDR3 consists of 16 residues. The CDR3 DNA reads TGTGCCAGCAGTTACTCGATTTCGGGGGGGCTCTACGAGCAGTACTTC. Its protein is CASSYSISGGLYEQYF.

This clonotype occurred many times. CDR3 bases: TGTGCCAGCAGCTTCCGGAATGAGCAGTTCTTC. This sequence encodes CASSFRNEQFF. The rearrangement uses TRBV7-3 and TRBJ2-1; D remains ambiguous. The CDR3 runs to 11 residues. Germline V gene data show CDR1 as SGHTA and CDR2 as FQGTGA. V lost 3 bases and J 7 bases, leaving 4 bases between the germline ends.